This T cell receptor (beta chain) was profiled in a study of T cell responses to AZD1222 COVID-19 vaccine. The CDR3 runs 13 residues. Germline V gives CDR1 SGDLS, CDR2 YYNGEE. The germline V and J ends were trimmed by 4 bases and 2 bases, with 9 bases remaining between them. Sequenced by immunoSEQ multiplex PCR; TCRdb stores in-frame clones only, minus some. The table lists under 95,000 clones, roughly nine tenths of them singletons. The sequence was collected from an adult who received the AZD1222 COVID-19 vaccine. The starting material was peripheral blood, obtained 28 days after the second AZD1222 dose. V and J are TRBV9 and TRBJ1-2, with D unresolved. The CDR3 sequence: CASSPDLNYGYTF. The CDR3 nucleotides read TGTGCCAGCAGCCCCGACCTAAACTATGGCTACACCTTC.